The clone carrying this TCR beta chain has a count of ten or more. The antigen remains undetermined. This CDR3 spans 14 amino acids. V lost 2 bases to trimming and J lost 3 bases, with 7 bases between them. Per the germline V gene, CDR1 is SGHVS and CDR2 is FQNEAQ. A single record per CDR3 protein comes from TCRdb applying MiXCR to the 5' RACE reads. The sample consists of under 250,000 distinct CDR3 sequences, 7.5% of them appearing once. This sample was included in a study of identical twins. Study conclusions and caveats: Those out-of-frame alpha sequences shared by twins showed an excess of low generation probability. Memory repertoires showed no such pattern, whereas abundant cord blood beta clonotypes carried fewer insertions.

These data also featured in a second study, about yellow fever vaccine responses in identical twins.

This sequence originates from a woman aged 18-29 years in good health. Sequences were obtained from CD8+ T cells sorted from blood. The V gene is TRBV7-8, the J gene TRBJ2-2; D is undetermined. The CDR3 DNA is TGTGCCAGCAGCTTAAATGGGCACACCGGGGAGCTGTTTTTT. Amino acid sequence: CASSLNGHTGELFF.